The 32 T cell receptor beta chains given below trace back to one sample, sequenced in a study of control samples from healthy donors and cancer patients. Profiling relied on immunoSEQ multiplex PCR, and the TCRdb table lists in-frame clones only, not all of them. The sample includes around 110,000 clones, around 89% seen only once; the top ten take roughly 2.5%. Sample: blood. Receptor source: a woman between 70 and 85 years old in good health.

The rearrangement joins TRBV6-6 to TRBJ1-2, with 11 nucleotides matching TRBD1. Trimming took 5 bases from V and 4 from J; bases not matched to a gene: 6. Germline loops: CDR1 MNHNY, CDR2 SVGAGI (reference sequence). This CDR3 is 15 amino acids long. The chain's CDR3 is CASSTGTGGSYGYTF. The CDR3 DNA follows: TGTGCCAGCAGTACCGGGACAGGGGGTTCCTATGGCTACACCTTC.

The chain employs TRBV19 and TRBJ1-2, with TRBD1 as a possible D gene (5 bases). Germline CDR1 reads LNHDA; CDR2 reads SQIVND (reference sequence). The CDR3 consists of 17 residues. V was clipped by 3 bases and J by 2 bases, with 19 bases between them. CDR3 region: CASSIYAGDSRNYGYTF. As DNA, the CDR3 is TGTGCCAGTAGTATCTACGCAGGAGACAGCCGGAACTATGGCTACACCTTC.

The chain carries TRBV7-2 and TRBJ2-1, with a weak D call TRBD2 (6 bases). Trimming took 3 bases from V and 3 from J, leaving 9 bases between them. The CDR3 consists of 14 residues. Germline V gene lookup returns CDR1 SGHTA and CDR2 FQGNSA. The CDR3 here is CASSFGGSYNEQFF. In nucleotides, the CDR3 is TGTGCCAGCAGCTTTGGAGGGAGCTACAATGAGCAGTTCTTC.

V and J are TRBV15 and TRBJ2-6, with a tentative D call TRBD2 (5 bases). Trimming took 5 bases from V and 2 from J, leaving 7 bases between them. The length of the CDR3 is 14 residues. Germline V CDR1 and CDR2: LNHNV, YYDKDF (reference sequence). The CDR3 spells CATSERAGANVLTF. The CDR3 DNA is TGTGCCACCAGCGAGAGGGCTGGGGCCAACGTCCTGACTTTC.

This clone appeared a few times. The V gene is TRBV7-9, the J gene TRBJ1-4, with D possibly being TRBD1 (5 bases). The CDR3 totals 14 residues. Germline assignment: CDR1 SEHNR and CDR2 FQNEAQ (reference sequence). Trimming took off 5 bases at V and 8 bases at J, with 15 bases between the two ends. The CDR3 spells CASSPARGGEKLFF. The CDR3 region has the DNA TGTGCCAGCAGCCCTGCGAGGGGAGGGGAAAAACTGTTTTTT.

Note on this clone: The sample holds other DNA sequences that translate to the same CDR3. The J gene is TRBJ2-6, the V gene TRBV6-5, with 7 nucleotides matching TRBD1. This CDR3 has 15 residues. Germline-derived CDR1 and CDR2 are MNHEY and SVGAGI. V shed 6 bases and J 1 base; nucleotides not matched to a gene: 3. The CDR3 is CASSRDSSGANVLTF. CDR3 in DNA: TGTGCCAGCAGCCGGGACAGTTCTGGGGCCAACGTCCTGACTTTC.

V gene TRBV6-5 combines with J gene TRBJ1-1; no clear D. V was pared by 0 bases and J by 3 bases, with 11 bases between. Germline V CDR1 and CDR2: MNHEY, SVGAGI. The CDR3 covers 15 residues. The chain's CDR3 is CASSYSWREDTEAFF. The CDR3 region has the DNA TGTGCCAGCAGTTACTCGTGGCGAGAAGACACTGAAGCTTTCTTT.

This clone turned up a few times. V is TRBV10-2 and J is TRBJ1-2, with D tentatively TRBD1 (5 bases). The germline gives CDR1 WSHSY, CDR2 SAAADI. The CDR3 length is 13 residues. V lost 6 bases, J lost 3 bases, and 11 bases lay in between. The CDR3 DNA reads TGCGCCAGCAGCGCACAGGCCGACTATGGCTACACCTTC. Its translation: CASSAQADYGYTF.

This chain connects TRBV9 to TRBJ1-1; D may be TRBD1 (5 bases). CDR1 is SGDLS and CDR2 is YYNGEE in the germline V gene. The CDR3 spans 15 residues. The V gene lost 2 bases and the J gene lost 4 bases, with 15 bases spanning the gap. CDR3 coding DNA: TGTGCCAGCAGCGTGGAGGTGGGCGGGGGCACTGAAGCTTTCTTT. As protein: CASSVEVGGGTEAFF.

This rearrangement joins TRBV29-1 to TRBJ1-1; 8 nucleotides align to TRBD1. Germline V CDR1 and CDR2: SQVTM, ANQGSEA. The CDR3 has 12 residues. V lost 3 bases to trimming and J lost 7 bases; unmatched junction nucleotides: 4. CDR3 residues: CSVDRGHDEAFF. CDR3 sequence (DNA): TGCAGCGTTGACAGGGGGCATGATGAAGCTTTCTTT.

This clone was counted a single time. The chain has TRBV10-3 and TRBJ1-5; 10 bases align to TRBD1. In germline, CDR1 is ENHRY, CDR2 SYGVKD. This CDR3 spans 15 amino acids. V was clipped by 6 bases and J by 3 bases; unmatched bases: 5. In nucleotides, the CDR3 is TGTGCCATCAGGTCCGGGACAGGGGACAATCAGCCCCAGCATTTT. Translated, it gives CAIRSGTGDNQPQHF.

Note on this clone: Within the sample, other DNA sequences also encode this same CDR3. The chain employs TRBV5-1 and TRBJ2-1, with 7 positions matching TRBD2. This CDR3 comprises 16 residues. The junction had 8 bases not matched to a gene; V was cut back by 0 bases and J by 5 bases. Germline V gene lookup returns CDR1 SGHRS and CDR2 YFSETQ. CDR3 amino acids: CASSLGGRGRNNEQFF. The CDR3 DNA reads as TGCGCCAGCAGCTTGGGTGGGCGGGGGAGAAACAATGAGCAGTTCTTC.

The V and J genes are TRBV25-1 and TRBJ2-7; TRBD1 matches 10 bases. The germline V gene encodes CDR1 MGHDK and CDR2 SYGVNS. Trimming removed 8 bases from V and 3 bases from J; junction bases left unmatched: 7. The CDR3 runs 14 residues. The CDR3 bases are TGTGCCAGCGGCCGCCGGGACAGGGGCTACGAGCAGTACTTC. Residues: CASGRRDRGYEQYF.

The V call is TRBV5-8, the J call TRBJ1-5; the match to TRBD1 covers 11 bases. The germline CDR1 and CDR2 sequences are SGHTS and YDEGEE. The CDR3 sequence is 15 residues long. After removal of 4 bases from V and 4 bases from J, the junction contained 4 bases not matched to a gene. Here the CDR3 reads CASSLGTGGNQPQHF. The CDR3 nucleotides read TGTGCCAGCAGCCTAGGGACAGGGGGGAATCAGCCCCAGCATTTT.

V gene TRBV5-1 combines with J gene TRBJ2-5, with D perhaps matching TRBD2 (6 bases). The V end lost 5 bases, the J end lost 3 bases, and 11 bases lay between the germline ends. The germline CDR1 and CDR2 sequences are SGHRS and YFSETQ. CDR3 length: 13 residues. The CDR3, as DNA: TGCGCCAGCAGTTCGGGACTCAAAGAGACCCAGTACTTC. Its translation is CASSSGLKETQYF.

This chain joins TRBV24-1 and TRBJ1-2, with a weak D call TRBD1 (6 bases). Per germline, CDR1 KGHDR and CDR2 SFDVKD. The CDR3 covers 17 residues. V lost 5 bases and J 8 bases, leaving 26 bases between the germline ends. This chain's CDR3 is CATSVSSNTDRRGGYTF. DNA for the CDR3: TGTGCCACCAGTGTGTCCTCGAATACCGACAGGCGAGGGGGCTACACCTTC.

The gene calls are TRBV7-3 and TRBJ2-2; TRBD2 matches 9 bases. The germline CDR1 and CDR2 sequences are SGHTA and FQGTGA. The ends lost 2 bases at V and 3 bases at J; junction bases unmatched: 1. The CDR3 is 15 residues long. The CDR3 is CASSLGGGDTGELFF. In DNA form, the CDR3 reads TGTGCCAGCAGCTTAGGCGGGGGGGACACCGGGGAGCTGTTTTTT.

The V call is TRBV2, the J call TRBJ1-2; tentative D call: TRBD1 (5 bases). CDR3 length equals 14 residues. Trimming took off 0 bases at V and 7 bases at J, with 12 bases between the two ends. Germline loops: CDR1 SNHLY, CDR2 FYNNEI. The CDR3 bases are TGTGCCAGCAGTGAAGCCCAGGGCAGTGCTGGCTACACCTTC. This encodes CASSEAQGSAGYTF.

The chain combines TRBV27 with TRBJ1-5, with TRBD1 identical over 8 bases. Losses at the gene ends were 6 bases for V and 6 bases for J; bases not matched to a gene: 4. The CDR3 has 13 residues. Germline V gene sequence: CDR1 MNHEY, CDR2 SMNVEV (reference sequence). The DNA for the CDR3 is TGTGCCAGCAGAGGACAGGGCGGTCAGCCCCAGCATTTT. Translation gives CASRGQGGQPQHF.

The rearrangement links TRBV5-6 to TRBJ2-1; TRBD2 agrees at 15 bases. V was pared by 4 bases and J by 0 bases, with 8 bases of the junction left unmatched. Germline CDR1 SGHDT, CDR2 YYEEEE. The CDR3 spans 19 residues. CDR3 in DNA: TGTGCCAGCAGCCCGGGGACTAGCGGGGGGCCGAGCTCCTACAATGAGCAGTTCTTC. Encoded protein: CASSPGTSGGPSSYNEQFF.

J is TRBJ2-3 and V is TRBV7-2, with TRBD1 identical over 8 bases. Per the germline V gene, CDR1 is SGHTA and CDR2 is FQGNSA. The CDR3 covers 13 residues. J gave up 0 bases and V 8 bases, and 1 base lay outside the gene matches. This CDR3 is CASRTGSTDTQYF. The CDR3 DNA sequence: TGTGCCAGCCGGACAGGGAGCACAGATACGCAGTATTTT.

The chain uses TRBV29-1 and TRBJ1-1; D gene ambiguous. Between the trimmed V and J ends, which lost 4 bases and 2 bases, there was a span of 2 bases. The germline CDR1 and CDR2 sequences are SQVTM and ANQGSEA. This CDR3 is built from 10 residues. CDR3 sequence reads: CSVGNTEAFF. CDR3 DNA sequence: TGCAGCGTTGGTAACACTGAAGCTTTCTTT.

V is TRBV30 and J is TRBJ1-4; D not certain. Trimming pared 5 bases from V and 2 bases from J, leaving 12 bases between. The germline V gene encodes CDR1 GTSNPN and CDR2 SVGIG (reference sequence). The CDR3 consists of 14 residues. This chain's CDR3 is CAWGPRSTNEKLFF. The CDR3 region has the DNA TGTGCCTGGGGACCCAGGAGTACTAATGAAAAACTGTTTTTT. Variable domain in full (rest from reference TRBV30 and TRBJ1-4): SQTIHQWPATLVQPVGSPLSLECTVEGTSNPNLYWYRQAAGRGLQLLFYSVGIGQISSEVPQNLSASRPQDRQFILSSKKLLLSDSGFYLCAWGPRSTNEKLFFGSGTQLSVL.

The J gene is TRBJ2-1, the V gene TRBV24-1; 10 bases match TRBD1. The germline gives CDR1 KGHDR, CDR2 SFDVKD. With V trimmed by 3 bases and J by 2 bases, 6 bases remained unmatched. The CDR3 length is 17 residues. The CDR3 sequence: CATSDPATGGAYNEQFF. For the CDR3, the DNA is TGTGCCACCAGTGATCCCGCGACAGGGGGCGCCTACAATGAGCAGTTCTTC.

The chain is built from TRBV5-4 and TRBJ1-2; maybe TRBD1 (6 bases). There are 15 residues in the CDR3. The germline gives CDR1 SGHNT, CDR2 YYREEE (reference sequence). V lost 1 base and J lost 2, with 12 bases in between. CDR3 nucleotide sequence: TGTGCCAGCAGCTTGTTGGGGGCGTCGAACTATGGCTACACCTTC. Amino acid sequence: CASSLLGASNYGYTF.

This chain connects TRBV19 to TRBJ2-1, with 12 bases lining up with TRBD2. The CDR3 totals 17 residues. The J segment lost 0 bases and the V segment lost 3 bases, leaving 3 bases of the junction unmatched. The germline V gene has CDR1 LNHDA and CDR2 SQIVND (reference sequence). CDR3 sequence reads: CASSMLAGGSSYNEQFF. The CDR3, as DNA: TGTGCCAGTAGTATGCTAGCGGGGGGGAGCTCCTACAATGAGCAGTTCTTC.

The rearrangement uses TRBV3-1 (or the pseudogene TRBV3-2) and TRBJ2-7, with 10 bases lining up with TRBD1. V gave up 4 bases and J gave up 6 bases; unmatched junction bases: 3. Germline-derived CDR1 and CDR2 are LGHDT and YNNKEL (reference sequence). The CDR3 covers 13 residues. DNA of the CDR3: TGTGCCAGCAGCCCGGACAGGGGGAGCGAGCAGTACTTC. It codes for CASSPDRGSEQYF.

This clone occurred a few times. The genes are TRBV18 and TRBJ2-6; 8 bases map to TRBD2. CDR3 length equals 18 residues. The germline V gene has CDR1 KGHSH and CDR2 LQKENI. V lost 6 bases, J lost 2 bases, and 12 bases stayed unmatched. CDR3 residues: CASSPPQLAGTGANVLTF. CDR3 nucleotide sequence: TGTGCCAGCTCGCCTCCCCAGTTAGCGGGGACTGGGGCCAACGTCCTGACTTTC. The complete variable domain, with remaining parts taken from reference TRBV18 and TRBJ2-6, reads NAGVMQNPRHLVRRRGQEARLRCSPMKGHSHVYWYRQLPEEGLKFMVYLQKENIIDESGMPKERFSAEFPKEGPSILRIQQVVRGDSAAYFCASSPPQLAGTGANVLTFGAGSRLTVL.

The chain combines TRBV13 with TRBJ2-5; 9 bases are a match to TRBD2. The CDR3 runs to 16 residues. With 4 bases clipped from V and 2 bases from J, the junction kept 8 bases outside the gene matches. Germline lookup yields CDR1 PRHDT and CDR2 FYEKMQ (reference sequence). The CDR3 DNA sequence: TGTGCCAGCAGCTCTTCGACTAGCGGCCCGCAAGAGACCCAGTACTTC. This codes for CASSSSTSGPQETQYF.

CDR3: CASSVGGNTGELFF. The DNA for the CDR3 is TGTGCCAGCAGTGTCGGGGGGAACACCGGGGAGCTGTTTTTT. This rearrangement joins TRBV2 to TRBJ2-2, with D possibly TRBD2 on 6 matching bases. The ends were cut back, 4 bases at V and 1 base at J, with 7 bases in the middle. There are 14 residues in the CDR3. Germline V lookup: CDR1 SNHLY, CDR2 FYNNEI.

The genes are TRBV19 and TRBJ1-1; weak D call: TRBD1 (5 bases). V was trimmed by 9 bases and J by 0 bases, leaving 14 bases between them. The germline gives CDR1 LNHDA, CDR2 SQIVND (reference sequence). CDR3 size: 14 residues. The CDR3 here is CASQMGGMNTEAFF. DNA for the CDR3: TGTGCCAGCCAAATGGGGGGTATGAACACTGAAGCTTTCTTT.

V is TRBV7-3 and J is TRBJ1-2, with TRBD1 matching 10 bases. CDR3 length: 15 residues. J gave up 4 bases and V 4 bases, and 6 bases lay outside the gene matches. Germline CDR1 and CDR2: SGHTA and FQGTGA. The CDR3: CASSWGQGIVYGYTF. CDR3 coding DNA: TGTGCCAGCAGCTGGGGACAGGGGATTGTCTATGGCTACACCTTC. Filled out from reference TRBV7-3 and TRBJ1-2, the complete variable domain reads GAGVSQTPSNKVTEKGKYVELRCDPISGHTALYWYRQSLGQGPEFLIYFQGTGAADDSGLPNDRFFAVRPEGSVSTLKIQRTERGDSAVYLCASSWGQGIVYGYTFGSGTRLTVV.